This paragraph reports one TCR beta chain. The target antigen is unknown. The CDR3 totals 12 residues. CDR1 is SEHNR, CDR2 FQNEAQ, per germline (reference sequence). The record originates from a study of shared clonotypes between healthy human individuals. Overall study results and limits: Approximately 5.4% of naive CD4 clonotypes were common to a handful of donors. On the whole, naive subsets had larger estimated richness than memory subsets had.

Pooled CD45RO+ cells and CCR7-negative CD45RA+ TemRA cells made up CD8 memory. The repertoire was sequenced with immunoSEQ multiplex PCR; TCRdb's copy has only in-frame clones and lacks some. The table has about 120,000 clones, around 68% seen once. The sequencing input was memory CD8+ T cells sorted from blood. The subset is: CD45RO+ cells pooled with CCR7-negative TemRA cells. The V gene is TRBV7-9, the J gene TRBJ2-5, with D uncertain. The DNA end favors TRBJ2-7, so the J call may be wrong. The TCR sequence derives from a woman aged 25 to 45 in good health. In DNA form, the CDR3 reads TGTGCCAGCAGCTTAACTTCCTACGAGCAGTACTTC. This gives the protein CASSLTSYEQYF.